This T cell receptor beta chain was retrieved from a study of regulatory T cells in long-lasting Graves disease. Sample time point: persistent/refractory GD, antithyroid drugs over 5 years with positive TRAb. RNA isolated from PBMCs was used to make the TCR library. At least ten counts were recorded for this clonotype. This CDR3 has 15 residues. Germline V CDR1 and CDR2: MDHEN, SYDVKM. Trimming took off 6 bases at V and 3 bases at J, with 17 bases between the two ends. iRepertoire HTBI primers and Arm-PCR of CDR3 regions built TCR beta libraries. MiXCR was run by TCRdb on the multiplex PCR reads, yielding one entry per CDR3 protein. Among hundreds of thousands of distinct CDR3 sequences, roughly 20% were seen once, and the ten largest hold over 7.5%.

This chain links TRBV28 with TRBJ1-1; D call uncertain. The sample in question was peripheral blood mononuclear cells (PBMCs), obtained when the disease was refractory, from a patient treated with antithyroid drugs. This receptor was taken from a female donor with Graves disease. For the CDR3, the DNA is TGTGCCAGCAGCAGCCGCACCCTCCGGGACACTGAAGCTTTCTTT. It codes for CASSSRTLRDTEAFF.